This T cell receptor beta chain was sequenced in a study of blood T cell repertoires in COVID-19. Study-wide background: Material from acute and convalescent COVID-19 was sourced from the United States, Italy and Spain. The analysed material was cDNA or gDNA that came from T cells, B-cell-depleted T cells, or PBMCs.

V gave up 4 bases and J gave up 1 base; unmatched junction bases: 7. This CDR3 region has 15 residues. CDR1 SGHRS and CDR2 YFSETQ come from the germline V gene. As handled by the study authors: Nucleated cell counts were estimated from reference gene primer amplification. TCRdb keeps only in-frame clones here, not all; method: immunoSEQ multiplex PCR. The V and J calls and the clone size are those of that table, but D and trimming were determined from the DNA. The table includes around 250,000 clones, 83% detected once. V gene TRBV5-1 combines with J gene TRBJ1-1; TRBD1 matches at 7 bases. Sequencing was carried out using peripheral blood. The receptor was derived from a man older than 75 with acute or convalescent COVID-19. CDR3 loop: CASSIGDRENTEAFF. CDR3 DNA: TGCGCCAGCAGCATAGGCGACAGGGAGAACACTGAAGCTTTCTTT.